The 22 T cell receptor beta chains below were found in one sample sequenced in a study of shared clonotypes between healthy human individuals. The table came from immunoSEQ multiplex PCR; TCRdb's copy has only in-frame clones and leaves some out. The sample records around 2.5 million clones, 93% being singletons. The specimen was naive CD4+ T cells from PBMCs. Stated subset: CD45RA+ positively selected. The receptor set was obtained from a man younger than 35 in good health. Some clones in this sample may be carry-over from other donors' samples.

The gene calls are TRBV28 and TRBJ2-2; tentative D call: TRBD2 (6 bases). The CDR3 totals 15 residues. Germline V CDR1 and CDR2: MDHEN, SYDVKM. V lost 8 bases, J lost 4 bases, and 17 bases lay in between. The CDR3 protein is CASLSARESTGELFF. The CDR3 DNA reads TGTGCCAGCCTCTCCGCCCGGGAGTCCACCGGGGAGCTGTTTTTT.

The chain is built from TRBV7-9 and TRBJ1-1; D is unclear. The CDR3 runs 16 residues. Trimming took 6 bases from V and 0 from J, leaving 17 bases between them. The germline CDR1 and CDR2 sequences are SEHNR and FQNEAQ (reference sequence). The CDR3 bases are TGTGCCAGCAGACCCATCTTGGGCAGTTTGAACACTGAAGCTTTCTTT. The encoded protein is CASRPILGSLNTEAFF.

CDR3 sequence: CASSKGGGSSYEQYF. Written as DNA, the CDR3 is TGTGCCAGCAGCAAAGGGGGCGGGAGCTCCTACGAGCAGTACTTC. This chain uses TRBV21-1 with TRBJ2-7; TRBD2 reflects the table's D call only, with no check against the DNA. TRBV21-1 is a listed pseudogene. The CDR3 consists of 15 residues.

The chain combines TRBV29-1 with TRBJ2-1, with 10 bases aligning to TRBD2. Unmatched junction bases numbered 12, after V lost 3 bases and J lost 7 bases. CDR3 length equals 16 residues. Germline V gives CDR1 SQVTM, CDR2 ANQGSEA. The CDR3 sequence is CSVEQLAGGGFNEQFF. CDR3 sequence (DNA): TGCAGCGTTGAGCAGTTAGCGGGAGGTGGTTTTAATGAGCAGTTCTTC.

The CDR3, as DNA: TGTGCCAGCGAGGGAGCGGGAGTCGAGGAGCAGTTCTTC. Its protein product is CASEGAGVEEQFF. This chain connects TRBV18 to TRBJ2-1, with TRBD2 matching over 8 bases. CDR1 is KGHSH, CDR2 LQKENI, per germline. The V gene end was trimmed by 8 bases and the J gene end by 10 bases; junction bases not matched to a gene: 10. This CDR3 is 13 amino acids long.

The chain employs TRBV5-1 and TRBJ1-2; D call uncertain. Germline CDR1 SGHRS, CDR2 YFSETQ. The CDR3 runs to 15 residues. The V end lost 0 bases, the J end lost 8 bases, and 17 bases lay between the germline ends. Written as DNA, the CDR3 is TGCGCCAGCAGCTTGGATGTAGGATCCGGGAAGGGCTACACCTTC. This sequence encodes CASSLDVGSGKGYTF.

The V call is TRBV27, the J call TRBJ1-1; D possibly corresponds to TRBD1 (6 bases). Trimming pared 6 bases from V and 5 bases from J, leaving 19 bases between. The CDR3 covers 15 residues. CDR1 and CDR2 from the germline V gene are MNHEY and SMNVEV (reference sequence). CDR3 region: CASSSGRGMRTEAFF. The CDR3 DNA is TGTGCCAGCAGCAGTGGCAGGGGAATGAGAACTGAAGCTTTCTTT.

The rearrangement uses TRBV5-1 and TRBJ2-6; D is perhaps TRBD1 (6 bases). The CDR3 is 18 amino acids. The V gene lost 0 bases and the J gene lost 0 bases, with 13 bases spanning the gap. Per germline, CDR1 SGHRS and CDR2 YFSETQ. CDR3: CASSLERQEYSGANVLTF. The CDR3 DNA sequence: TGCGCCAGCAGCTTGGAGAGACAGGAGTACTCTGGGGCCAACGTCCTGACTTTC.

V is TRBV28 and J is TRBJ2-7; 12 positions agree with TRBD1. J lost 4 bases, V lost 5 bases, and 6 bases had no gene match. Looked up from germline, CDR1 is MDHEN and CDR2 is SYDVKM. This CDR3 is built from 15 residues. DNA for the CDR3: TGTGCCAGCAGTCCCGGGGGACAGGGGGCTTACGAGCAGTACTTC. Protein product: CASSPGGQGAYEQYF. The variable domain in full, with the rest retrieved from reference TRBV28 and TRBJ2-7, is DVKVTQSSRYLVKRTGEKVFLECVQDMDHENMFWYRQDPGLGLRLIYFSYDVKMKEKGDIPEGYSVSREKKERFSLILESASTNQTSMYLCASSPGGQGAYEQYFGPGTRLTVT.

This clone was counted a single time. The chain employs TRBV2 and TRBJ2-3; the D gene is possibly TRBD2 (6 bases). V lost 4 bases, J lost 5 bases, and 13 bases lay in between. CDR1 and CDR2 from the germline V gene are SNHLY and FYNNEI. This CDR3 contains 14 residues. The CDR3 DNA follows: TGTGCCAGCAGTGCTAGTGGGAGGAGAGATACGCAGTATTTT. It yields the protein CASSASGRRDTQYF.

The chain combines TRBV27 with TRBJ2-5; unclear D gene. CDR1 and CDR2 from the germline V gene are MNHEY and SMNVEV (reference sequence). The CDR3 extends over 12 amino acids. Trimming cost V 2 bases and J 7 bases, with 8 bases left between them. CDR3 sequence reads: CASSLAAGTQYF. The DNA of the CDR3 is TGTGCCAGCAGTTTAGCCGCCGGGACCCAGTACTTC.

The gene calls are TRBV19 and TRBJ1-5; 7 bases match TRBD1. V lost 1 base to trimming and J lost 0 bases; unmatched junction nucleotides: 3. CDR1 and CDR2 (germline): LNHDA, SQIVND (reference sequence). The CDR3 spans 16 residues. The CDR3 DNA follows: TGTGCCAGTAGTATAGTCCCAGGGGGTAGCAATCAGCCCCAGCATTTT. This sequence encodes CASSIVPGGSNQPQHF.

This rearrangement joins TRBV18 to TRBJ1-1; the D gene is possibly TRBD1 (6 bases). The CDR3 runs to 16 residues. CDR1 KGHSH and CDR2 LQKENI come from the germline V gene. V was shortened by 1 base and J by 4 bases, with 16 bases between the two germline ends. In DNA, the CDR3 is TGTGCCAGCTCACCACTTGTAGCAGGGGCGGCCACTGAAGCTTTCTTT. Translated, it gives CASSPLVAGAATEAFF.

The chain joins TRBV28 to TRBJ2-7; 10 nucleotides match TRBD2. This CDR3 contains 14 residues. Unmatched junction bases numbered 13, after V lost 10 bases and J lost 7 bases. The germline gives CDR1 MDHEN, CDR2 SYDVKM. The chain's CDR3 is CATTPAGGPWEQYF. The CDR3 DNA follows: TGTGCCACCACCCCAGCGGGAGGGCCTTGGGAGCAGTACTTC.

This clone was recorded once. CDR3 DNA sequence: TGCAGTGGGGCGCTAGCCTATGGCTACACCTTC. Its translation is CSGALAYGYTF. The V call is TRBV20-1, the J call TRBJ1-2, with unresolved D. Germline loops: CDR1 DFQATT, CDR2 SNEGSKA (reference sequence). The CDR3 spans 11 residues. The germline V and J ends were trimmed by 7 bases and 4 bases, with 10 bases remaining between them.

The rearrangement uses TRBV5-1 and TRBJ2-5, with TRBD2 identical over 8 bases. CDR3 length: 14 residues. Germline CDR1 and CDR2: SGHRS and YFSETQ. Unmatched junction bases numbered 9, after V lost 6 bases and J lost 5 bases. In DNA, the CDR3 is TGCGCCAGCAACCCTAGCGGGTTGGGGGAGACCCAGTACTTC. Translating it yields CASNPSGLGETQYF.

The chain uses TRBV6-1 and TRBJ2-7; tentatively, D is TRBD2 (5 bases). The CDR3 loop spans 14 amino acids. Germline V gene data show CDR1 as MNHNS and CDR2 as SASEGT. Between the trimmed V and J ends, which lost 4 bases and 3 bases, there was a span of 13 bases. In nucleotides, the CDR3 is TGTGCCAGCAGTGTCTCCGGGATAATCTACGAGCAGTACTTC. This sequence encodes CASSVSGIIYEQYF.

The chain joins TRBV2 to TRBJ2-3; 12 bases fit TRBD2. Germline V gene data show CDR1 as SNHLY and CDR2 as FYNNEI. The junction had 7 bases not matched to a gene; V was cut back by 6 bases and J by 0 bases. This CDR3 is 17 amino acids long. For the CDR3, the DNA is TGTGCCAGCAGCTCCGGGACTAGCGGGCCTAGCACAGATACGCAGTATTTT. Its protein product is CASSSGTSGPSTDTQYF.

J is TRBJ1-1 and V is TRBV5-6, with 7 bases fitting TRBD1. Germline CDR1 reads SGHDT; CDR2 reads YYEEEE. CDR3 length: 13 residues. The ends lost 6 bases at V and 3 bases at J; junction bases unmatched: 5. CDR3 region: CASTSGGYTEAFF. The CDR3 region has the DNA TGTGCCAGCACCTCAGGGGGATACACTGAAGCTTTCTTT.

In the case of this clone: The identical CDR3 is also encoded by other nucleotide sequences in the sample. This chain uses TRBV5-1 with TRBJ2-3; D remains ambiguous. CDR1 is SGHRS, CDR2 YFSETQ, per germline. V lost 2 bases, J lost 3 bases, and 7 bases lay in between. The CDR3 consists of 13 residues. The CDR3 here is CASSFVGTDTQYF. In nucleotides, the CDR3 is TGCGCCAGCAGCTTCGTAGGGACAGATACGCAGTATTTT.

This clone is a singleton in its sample. The chain has TRBV7-2 and TRBJ2-3; D unresolved. The CDR3 spans 16 residues. V shed 3 bases and J shed 0 bases, with 13 bases lying between them. Germline lookup yields CDR1 SGHTA and CDR2 FQGNSA. The CDR3 DNA reads as TGTGCCAGCAGCTTCTTCTCGCGAGGAAGCACAGATACGCAGTATTTT. It codes for CASSFFSRGSTDTQYF.

The chain joins TRBV30 to TRBJ1-5; 9 bases line up with TRBD1. The CDR3 contains 12 residues. V trimming: 5 bases; J trimming: 9 bases; junction bases outside the gene matches: 5. CDR1 and CDR2 from the germline V gene are GTSNPN and SVGIG (reference sequence). The DNA for the CDR3 is TGTGCCTGGGGACAGGGGCCGGGGCCCCAGCATTTT. It specifies CAWGQGPGPQHF.